This T cell receptor (beta chain) was sequenced in a study of cytomegalovirus exposure and HLA in healthy donors (TCRdb year 2017). Context from the whole study: According to an earlier analysis of 587 of the donors, about 179 million T cells yielded 95 million to 140 million unique TCR beta sequences and about 300 Gb of sequence data. On average, around 240,000 unique TCR beta nucleotide sequences were sequenced per donor among more than 350 genotyped donors of the cohort, with 15% to 20% of those sequences being non-productive. A separate validation cohort of roughly 130 different subjects was used in addition to the approximately 670-subject first cohort. Typing coverage differed by locus: A, B, C, DRB1 and DQB1 were typed in about 620-630 donors, DQA1 in around 500, DPA1 in 600 to 610, and DPB1 in just under 490. To predict cytomegalovirus infection status, the study combined high-throughput TCR immunosequencing, statistical association of individual TCRs with disease status, and machine learning. The aim of the study was to test whether cataloging public T cell receptors could identify signatures of past pathogen exposure. In a later analysis, previously published TCR beta repertoires from 550 to 750 donors were re-analyzed and high-resolution HLA genotyping was added so that TCR occurrence patterns could be studied. A later genetic analysis took genome-wide SNP genotypes for about three fifths of the 666 donors and used that subset as a discovery cohort. Every repertoire in the discovery cohort had been generated on one and the same sequencing platform. Rather than drawing on any new phenotypic data, the later analysis identified candidate immune exposures from TCR beta sequences and the way those sequences occurred across donors. HLA typing covered class I and class II loci at four-digit resolution. In an earlier analysis of around 540 of the donors, high-throughput TCR beta sequencing was used to judge whether each TCR beta V gene segment behaved as functional or pseudogenic. Four to six DR-DQ haplotypes were handled as single units for association and clustering because linkage in the cohort was strong. Donor age, sex, ethnicity and CMV serostatus were compiled alongside the repertoire data. Roughly 290 gigabases of sequencing data and 75 million to 85 million unique TCR sequences made up an early release that covered several hundred HLA-typed donors. The genetic ancestry cluster associated with self-reported Caucasian donors included approximately 85% of the roughly 410 genotyped donors. The study profiled the T cell repertoires of around 700 subjects by immunosequencing and related them to cytomegalovirus serostatus. Findings and caveats that apply to the study as a whole: Because HLA typing was unavailable for some donors at each locus, only the typed subset was used in association tests. Because counts were too low, approximately 18 rarely observed V segments, including chromosome 9 orphons, were excluded from the earlier analysis of 587 of the donors. A total of about 150 TCR beta chains were listed by the study as associated with cytomegalovirus. At a false discovery rate of 0.05, a later analysis linked 15,000 to 20,000 TCR beta sequences to specific HLA alleles. In a later analysis, TCR association rates were found to vary across HLA loci, with the most associated TCRs seen for DRB1 alleles and the fewest for HLA-C alleles. The authors suggested that the approach could potentially be extended to other disease states and immunological phenotypes. For the cohort, immune exposure information was limited to CMV serostatus. A cluster of highly shared sequence variants was judged likely to be a technical artifact of the sequencing pipeline. When HLA alleles, especially DR and DQ, strongly co-occurred, attributing TCR associations to individual alleles was difficult. Cytomegalovirus status was reported to be diagnosed by the classifier with high specificity and sensitivity in both the original and validation cohorts. A later analysis found that HLA-associated TCR beta chains were more clonally expanded and had lower generation probabilities than equally common non-associated chains. Compared with the roughly 700-donor mean, donors in an Asian-associated ancestry cluster had fewer N-insertions in productive TCRs, according to a later genetic analysis. In a later genetic analysis, a missense DCLRE1C variant was associated with V-gene and J-gene trimming of TCR beta chains, and the association was replicated in an independent cohort. Linkage disequilibrium might explain the correlated functional status among segregating V segments, but an unknown experimental factor could not be ruled out. The cohort was sequenced for TCR beta chains only, and without alpha or paired-chain data the features that could be detected were limited. In vitro tests confirmed that a few of the cytomegalovirus-associated TCR beta chains recognize cytomegalovirus antigens. A further reported finding was that TCR beta sequences accurately predicted the HLA-A and HLA-B alleles for most subjects in the first cohort. Most TCR sequences were seen in very few donors, while some public TCRs were found in many individuals. Several of the top co-occurrence clusters appeared to be linked to parvovirus B19, influenza, CMV and Epstein-Barr virus, according to a later analysis. In a later analysis, most CMV-associated TCR beta chains were found to appear HLA-restricted, with HLA associations seemingly driven largely by CMV exposure. Presence/absence analyses assumed roughly uniform sequencing depth across donors, an assumption that may not hold. Broadly in line with IMGT annotations, most TCR beta V segments showed up in productive rearrangements about 87% or about 30% of the time in an earlier analysis of about 500 of the donors.

The cohort consisted of 666 healthy bone marrow donors. All cohort members were sampled while nominally healthy, although unrecorded immune exposures were likely present. The donor tested CMV seropositive and was one of the 289 seropositive cohort members. A peripheral blood sample was collected from each donor, and TCR beta sequencing was performed on peripheral blood mononuclear cells. Genomic DNA was extracted from the blood cell samples with the Qiagen DNeasy Blood Extraction Kit. The library relied on the immunoSEQ multiplex PCR assay. For the multiplex PCR, a mixture combining 60 forward primers for TCR Vbeta segments and 13 reverse primers for TCR Jbeta segments was used. The CDR3 region of rearranged TCR beta genes was amplified from genomic DNA with a multiplex PCR assay. On the Illumina HiSeq System, the amplified TCR beta libraries were sequenced as 87-base-pair reads. The authors' analysis ran thus. A later analysis counted about 80 million unique TCR beta chains across the 690 or so repertoires, and approximately 11 million of these chains were shared by at least two donors. Raw reads were error-corrected and collapsed into unique sequences with a nearest-neighbor algorithm that merged closely related sequences to remove PCR and sequencing errors. To assign V, D and J gene segments, CDR3 sequences were aligned to IMGT reference sequences. For a sequence to be retained, at least a six-nucleotide match to both a V gene segment and a J gene segment was required. A rearrangement was called productive if the CDR3 had no stop codons and remained in frame with V and J, and every other rearrangement was called non-productive. Following IMGT convention, CDR3 was defined as the stretch from the second conserved V-encoded cysteine up to the conserved J-encoded phenylalanine. The earlier analysis of 587 of the donors excluded sequences that lacked an unambiguous match to a single V gene segment. In an earlier analysis of more than 500 of the donors, a V segment was called functional when productive rearrangements were above 56.7%, and segregating when the standard deviation between donors exceeded 5%. A statistical classification framework was developed to diagnose cytomegalovirus status using the catalog of TCR beta chain sequences. V and J gene assignment, in a later analysis, came from comparing TCR nucleotide sequences with IMGT/GENE-DB human TR gene sequences. The TCRdist pipeline was used in a later analysis to assign CDR3 sequences and most-parsimonious VDJ recombination scenarios. In a later analysis, each TCR beta chain was defined by its CDR3 amino acid sequence together with its V-gene family, and reads without a unique V-gene family were excluded. To address suspected cross-contamination and a sequencing artifact, a later analysis removed 550 to 750 highly shared, low-generation-probability nucleotide sequences. A later analysis calculated a clonal expansion index for each public chain from normalized within-repertoire ranks of inferred template counts. In a later analysis, generation probabilities were computed using a VDJ recombination model fitted to out-of-frame rearrangements, and the results were checked against IGoR. A later analysis scored TCR-TCR, TCR-HLA and TCR-CMV co-occurrence with hypergeometric tests, applying a repertoire-size bias correction to TCR pairs. A later analysis estimated false discovery rates by permuting HLA or CMV assignments 20 times. In a later analysis, co-occurring TCRs were grouped using DBSCAN, with TCRdist sequence similarity added in when clustering inside HLA-allele-positive subsets. Repertoires with fewer than 30,000 or more than 120,000 public chains, plus five repertoires with anomalous nucleotide sharing, were excluded from co-occurrence clustering. TCRdb obtained this table from immuneACCESS and retained in-frame rearrangements with V and J assigned. These tables miss some clones; where compared with another copy, unresolved V genes account for less than half of the shortfall, and the remainder is unexplained. That table is the source of V, J and clone size, and D and trimming were worked out from the DNA. The sample includes about 120,000 clones, with around 74% observed a single time. The top ten hold 30% of the sample.

Comments on this clone: The clone's antigen remains unknown. The input lacks base qualities; no much larger clone sits a single base away.

The receptor was derived from a man in his 60s in good health and CMV-seropositive. The specimen sequenced was PBMCs.

Read as DNA, the sequence is TGTGCCAGCAGCCCTCGTGCGGGAGGGGTCAGGGATGAGCAGTTCTTC. Translated, this is CASSPRAGGVRDEQFF. The chain uses TRBV9 and TRBJ2-1, with TRBD2 matching 9 junction bases. CDR1 is given as SGDLS and CDR2 as YYNGEE, both from the germline V gene. Unmatched junction bases come to 13, with V trimmed by 4 bases and J by 8 bases. The CDR3 goes from the cysteine to the phenylalanine over 16 residues. This entry keeps only the CDR3 DNA: 48 bases, framed from base 1.